This passage covers 31 T cell receptor beta chains from one sample sequenced in a study of T cell repertoires in cytomegalovirus infection. These receptors lack a known antigen. Each CDR3 protein is one row after TCRdb ran MiXCR on the reads. The table shows about 920,000 distinct CDR3 sequences, with 25% to 40% occurring only once. Source: cultured CD8+ T cells from PBMCs, taken from culture after CMV antigen stimulation. Every receptor here comes from a human donor in good health (CMV status not recorded). Some clones in this sample may be carry-over from other donors' samples.

This clonotype was counted only a few times. This chain connects TRBV29-1 to TRBJ2-2; D may be TRBD2 (7 bases). CDR3 length equals 14 residues. Trimming stripped 7 bases from V and 2 bases from J, with 14 bases between. Germline loops: CDR1 SQVTM, CDR2 ANQGSEA. The CDR3 loop is CSAPWGGNTGELFF. The CDR3 bases are TGCAGCGCCCCTTGGGGGGGCAACACCGGGGAGCTGTTTTTT.

The chain is built from TRBV29-1 and TRBJ1-1; D remains unclear. With 5 bases removed from V and 1 base from J, the gap between germline ends came to 11 bases. CDR3 size: 13 residues. Germline V CDR1 and CDR2: SQVTM, ANQGSEA. The chain's CDR3 is CSVWSGGNTEAFF. As DNA, the CDR3 is TGCAGCGTTTGGAGCGGTGGGAACACTGAAGCTTTCTTT.

J is TRBJ2-7 and V is TRBV5-6; D gene ambiguous. This CDR3 spans 13 amino acids. Trimming shortened V by 1 base and J by 0 bases, and 5 bases separated the two germline ends. The germline CDR1 and CDR2 sequences are SGHDT and YYEEEE. The CDR3, as DNA: TGTGCCAGCAGCTTGCGTAGCTCCTACGAGCAGTACGTC. This sequence encodes CASSLRSSYEQYV.

The chain recombines TRBV19 with TRBJ1-1; possibly TRBD1 for D (6 bases). The CDR3 contains 15 residues. V lost 3 bases and J lost 0, with 11 bases in between. CDR1 is LNHDA, CDR2 SQIVND, per germline (reference sequence). This chain's CDR3 is CASSMRTEMNTEAFF. CDR3 nucleotide sequence: TGTGCCAGTAGTATGAGGACAGAAATGAACACTGAAGCTTTCTTT. The whole variable domain, remainder taken from reference TRBV19 and TRBJ1-1, is DGGITQSPKYLFRKEGQNVTLSCEQNLNHDAMYWYRQDPGQGLRLIYYSQIVNDFQKGDIAEGYSVSREKKESFPLTVTSAQKNPTAFYLCASSMRTEMNTEAFFGQGTRLTVV.

This clonotype was seen a few times. The DNA for the CDR3 is TGTGCTAGTGGTTTGGGCAGGAACACTGAAGCTTTCTTT. Translation: CASGLGRNTEAFF. The J gene is TRBJ1-1, the V gene TRBV12-5; D is unresolved. Trimming took 1 base from V and 1 from J, leaving 4 bases between them. Per the germline V gene, CDR1 is LGHNT and CDR2 is FRNRAP. The CDR3 has 13 residues.

This chain links TRBV7-9 with TRBJ2-1; D uncertain. Per germline, CDR1 SEHNR and CDR2 FQNEAQ (reference sequence). The CDR3 has 11 residues. Trimming took off 6 bases at V and 12 bases at J, with 12 bases between the two ends. CDR3 sequence reads: CASSTMGWQFF. In DNA, the CDR3 is TGTGCCAGCAGTACTATGGGGTGGCAGTTCTTC. Full variable domain (missing parts from reference TRBV7-9 and TRBJ2-1): DTGVSQNPRHKITKRGQNVTFRCDPISEHNRLYWYRQTLGQGPEFLTYFQNEAQLEKSRLLSDRFSAERPKGSFSTLEIQRTEQGDSAMYLCASSTMGWQFFGPGTRLTVL.

J is TRBJ2-5 and V is TRBV20-1, with 13 bases matching TRBD2. V shed 6 bases and J 4 bases; nucleotides not matched to a gene: 14. This CDR3 contains 17 residues. Germline-derived CDR1 and CDR2 are DFQATT and SNEGSKA (reference sequence). CDR3 nucleotide sequence: TGCAGTGCGGAAGGACTAGCGGGGGCCCAGAGTGTAGAGACCCAGTACTTC. Translation: CSAEGLAGAQSVETQYF.

This clonotype was seen more than once but under ten times. This chain uses TRBV5-6 with TRBJ1-1; D perhaps matches TRBD1 (5 bases). Per the germline V gene, CDR1 is SGHDT and CDR2 is YYEEEE. The CDR3 totals 13 residues. V was cut by 4 bases and J by 7 bases, with 14 bases left in between. For the CDR3, the DNA is TGTGCCAGCAGCGTCGGGGGAGGCGTTGAAGCTTTCTTT. This translates into CASSVGGGVEAFF.

This clonotype has only a few counts. The chain combines TRBV7-9 with TRBJ2-3; no reliable D call. Per the germline V gene, CDR1 is SEHNR and CDR2 is FQNEAQ (reference sequence). Deletions cut 2 bases from V and 4 bases from J, with 16 bases between. The CDR3 is 16 residues long. The CDR3 here is CASSLPAFDQADTQYF. DNA for the CDR3: TGTGCCAGCAGCTTACCCGCGTTTGATCAGGCAGATACGCAGTATTTT.

A remark on this clonotype: The junction differs from germline at one of its ends, possibly a read error. The rearrangement uses TRBV7-6 and TRBJ1-4; 7 bases agree with TRBD1. This CDR3 contains 16 residues. Germline V gene lookup returns CDR1 SGHVS and CDR2 FNYEAQ. The DNA for the CDR3 is TGTGTCAGCAGCTCCGGCACGGCAGGGGGATGGGAAAAACTGTTTTTT. Amino acid sequence: CVSSSGTAGGWEKLFF. Supplemented by reference TRBV7-6 and TRBJ1-4, the full variable domain reads GAGVSQSPRYKVTKRGQDVALRCDPISGHVSLYWYRQALGQGPEFLTYFNYEAQQDKSGLPNDRFSAERPEGSISTLTIQRTEQRDSAMYRCVSSSGTAGGWEKLFFGSGTQLSVL.

V is TRBV6-6 and J is TRBJ2-2; D ambiguous. The length of the CDR3 is 11 residues. The germline V gene has CDR1 MNHNY and CDR2 SVGAGI (reference sequence). V lost 8 bases to trimming and J lost 6 bases, with 7 bases between them. The CDR3 reads CASYTSGELFF. The CDR3 region has the DNA TGTGCCAGCTATACATCCGGGGAGCTGTTTTTT.

This clonotype has a handful of counts. This chain uses TRBV4-2 with TRBJ2-5; 10 bases align to TRBD2. Germline V gives CDR1 LGHNA, CDR2 YNFKEQ. After removal of 3 bases from V and 6 bases from J, the junction contained 10 bases not matched to a gene. This CDR3 comprises 16 residues. The CDR3 is CASSQGSGGQGKTQYF. CDR3 DNA: TGTGCCAGCAGCCAGGGTAGCGGGGGGCAGGGAAAGACCCAGTACTTC.

V and J are TRBV20-1 and TRBJ1-2; the D is unclear. The V gene lost 8 bases and the J gene lost 4 bases, with 14 bases spanning the gap. The CDR3 runs to 12 residues. Per germline, CDR1 DFQATT and CDR2 SNEGSKA (reference sequence). The CDR3 here is CSCTGPFYGYTF. The CDR3 nucleotides are TGCAGTTGCACGGGTCCCTTCTATGGCTACACCTTC.

This clonotype was counted many times. The chain joins TRBV7-8 to TRBJ2-3; 7 positions agree with TRBD1. V trimming: 3 bases; J trimming: 0 bases; junction bases outside the gene matches: 3. This CDR3 comprises 15 residues. Germline V gives CDR1 SGHVS, CDR2 FQNEAQ. The CDR3 nucleotides read TGTGCCAGCAGCTTCCGGGACAGCAGCACAGATACGCAGTATTTT. Protein product: CASSFRDSSTDTQYF.

The rearrangement uses TRBV7-9 and TRBJ2-7; D is ambiguous. Germline V gives CDR1 SEHNR, CDR2 FQNEAQ (reference sequence). This CDR3 comprises 13 residues. In nucleotides, the CDR3 is TGTGTCAGCAGCTTAGAAGGTTCCTACGAGCAGTACGTC. It codes for CVSSLEGSYEQYV.

The V and J genes are TRBV20-1 and TRBJ2-7; D is possibly TRBD1 or TRBD2 (5 bases each). The CDR3 is made up of 15 amino acids. Per the germline V gene, CDR1 is DFQATT and CDR2 is SNEGSKA (reference sequence). Trimming took off 1 base at V and 2 bases at J, with 15 bases between the two ends. In DNA, the CDR3 is TGCAGTGCTAGAGCCGTGGGAGACAGACCCTACGAGCAGTACGTC. This translates into CSARAVGDRPYEQYV.

This clonotype was recorded a few times. CDR3 in amino acids: CASSQDLDRFYSPLHF. The CDR3 DNA reads as TGCGCCAGCAGCCAAGACTTAGACAGATTCTACTCACCCCTCCACTTT. This sequence joins TRBV4-1 and TRBJ1-6, with D possibly being TRBD1 (5 bases). Trimming removed 0 bases at V and 10 bases at J, with 16 bases between. This CDR3 comprises 16 residues. Germline CDR1 and CDR2: MGHRA and YSYEKL.

As to this clonotype: Since a much larger clone is just one base distant, this may be a read error. The rearrangement joins TRBV7-9 to TRBJ2-1; tentatively, D is TRBD1 or TRBD2 (6 bases each). From germline, CDR1 is SEHNR and CDR2 FQNEAQ (reference sequence). The CDR3 is 17 residues long. CDR3 DNA sequence: TGTGTCAGCAGCACAGGGAGGACTTCCAGCTCCTACAATGAGCAGTTCTTC. This gives the protein CVSSTGRTSSSYNEQFF.

Only a few counts were recorded for this clonotype. This chain links TRBV12-3 or TRBV12-4 with TRBJ2-1, with D tentatively TRBD2 (5 bases). Deletions cut 7 bases from V and 5 bases from J, with 15 bases between. The CDR3 covers 14 residues. In nucleotides, the CDR3 is TGTGCCAGCATCCTTAGCGTTAGGGACAATGAGCAGTTCTTC. It codes for CASILSVRDNEQFF.

The V call is TRBV27, the J call TRBJ2-3, with 14 positions matching TRBD2. V shed 3 bases and J 4 bases; nucleotides not matched to a gene: 3. The CDR3 is 16 residues long. Germline V gives CDR1 MNHEY, CDR2 SMNVEV (reference sequence). The CDR3 region has the DNA TGTGCCAGCAGTTTCGGACTAGCGGGGGGTGCAGATACGCAGTATTTT. Translating it yields CASSFGLAGGADTQYF.

Worth noting for this clonotype: Germline and junction disagree at one end, which may indicate a read error. The CDR3 loop reads CVSSPVGQGSNQPQHF. The CDR3 nucleotides are TGTGTCAGCAGTCCGGTCGGACAGGGTAGCAATCAGCCCCAGCATTTT. The gene calls are TRBV12-3 or TRBV12-4 and TRBJ1-5, with 8 bases matching TRBD1. This CDR3 spans 16 amino acids.

In the case of this clonotype: The junction departs from the called germline gene at one end, perhaps through a read error. The V gene is TRBV7-9, the J gene TRBJ2-1; 10 bases are shared with TRBD2. The CDR3 consists of 15 residues. The germline V gene encodes CDR1 SEHNR and CDR2 FQNEAQ (reference sequence). CDR3 sequence: CVSSLAGGAYNEQFF. The CDR3 DNA reads as TGTGTCAGCAGCTTAGCGGGGGGAGCCTACAATGAGCAGTTCTTC.

The chain recombines TRBV2 with TRBJ2-1; the match to TRBD2 covers 10 bases. CDR1 and CDR2 (germline): SNHLY, FYNNEI. The CDR3 covers 15 residues. Germline trimming cut 5 bases from V and 12 bases from J; bases unmatched to any gene: 13. The CDR3 sequence: CASSILAGPTGVQFF. CDR3 coding DNA: TGTGCCAGCAGTATACTAGCGGGGCCCACTGGGGTGCAGTTCTTC. Full variable domain (outside the CDR3, taken from reference TRBV2 and TRBJ2-1): EPEVTQTPSHQVTQMGQEVILRCVPISNHLYFYWYRQILGQKVEFLVSFYNNEISEKSEIFDDQFSVERPDGSNFTLKIRSTKLEDSAMYFCASSILAGPTGVQFFGPGTRLTVL.

The chain combines TRBV6-2 or TRBV6-3 with TRBJ1-2; the D is unclear. Trimming cost V 5 bases and J 4 bases, with 5 bases left between them. CDR3 length: 11 residues. CDR1 and CDR2 from the germline V gene are MNHEY and SVGEGT. The CDR3 DNA is TGTGCCAGCAGTGACGCCTATGGCTACACCTTC. Encoded protein: CASSDAYGYTF.

The CDR3 reads CSASWAGKNTEAFF. As DNA, the CDR3 is TGCAGTGCTTCCTGGGCGGGTAAAAACACTGAAGCTTTCTTT. This chain links TRBV20-1 with TRBJ1-1; D ambiguous. The CDR3 runs to 14 residues. Trimming stripped 5 bases from V and 2 bases from J, with 15 bases between. Per germline, CDR1 DFQATT and CDR2 SNEGSKA (reference sequence).

This clonotype was counted a few times. V and J are TRBV6-2 or TRBV6-3 and TRBJ2-2; D not certain. The CDR3 sequence is 12 residues long. Per the germline V gene, CDR1 is MNHEY and CDR2 is SVGEGT. The V end lost 8 bases, the J end lost 6 bases, and 10 bases lay between the germline ends. This chain's CDR3 is CASWWPAGELFF. The CDR3 DNA sequence: TGTGCCAGCTGGTGGCCGGCCGGGGAGCTGTTTTTT.

The gene calls are TRBV7-6 and TRBJ1-2; 8 nucleotides match TRBD1. The ends lost 5 bases at V and 5 bases at J; junction bases unmatched: 10. Germline values: CDR1 SGHVS, CDR2 FNYEAQ. The length of the CDR3 is 15 residues. The CDR3 DNA reads as TGTGCCAGCAGCCCCCTTGGGACAGGTTTATATGGCTACACCTTC. Translating gives CASSPLGTGLYGYTF. The variable domain in full, with the rest retrieved from reference TRBV7-6 and TRBJ1-2, is GAGVSQSPRYKVTKRGQDVALRCDPISGHVSLYWYRQALGQGPEFLTYFNYEAQQDKSGLPNDRFSAERPEGSISTLTIQRTEQRDSAMYRCASSPLGTGLYGYTFGSGTRLTVV.

This clonotype was seen only once. This chain uses TRBV7-9 with TRBJ2-3; 8 bases match TRBD2. CDR3 length: 17 residues. J lost 4 bases, V lost 6 bases, and 15 bases had no gene match. Germline V CDR1 and CDR2: SEHNR, FQNEAQ (reference sequence). CDR3 DNA: TGTGCCAGCAGTTTGCAACGGGGGGGCCCCCTTTCAGATACGCAGTATTTT. Protein product: CASSLQRGGPLSDTQYF.

This CDR3 reads CASKIRRYQETQYF. The CDR3 region has the DNA TGTGCCAGCAAGATCCGCAGATACCAAGAGACCCAGTACTTC. The chain joins TRBV2 to TRBJ2-5; D ambiguous. This CDR3 contains 14 residues. From germline, CDR1 is SNHLY and CDR2 FYNNEI. V was clipped by 7 bases and J by 0 bases, with 12 bases between them.

Ten or more counts support this clonotype. This sequence joins TRBV7-6 and TRBJ2-5; a weak D match, TRBD1 (5 bases). CDR1 and CDR2 from the germline V gene are SGHVS and FNYEAQ. With 0 bases removed from V and 0 bases from J, the gap between germline ends came to 8 bases. The CDR3 runs 15 residues. The CDR3 region is CASSLAPRDQETQYF. CDR3 in DNA: TGTGCCAGCAGCTTAGCCCCCAGGGACCAAGAGACCCAGTACTTC.

Details on this clonotype: This could be a read error, since a much larger clone is one nucleotide away. The V call is TRBV7-2, the J call TRBJ2-1; D not certain. CDR1 is SGHTA and CDR2 is FQGNSA in the germline V gene. The CDR3 is 14 amino acids. CDR3 nucleotide sequence: TGTGCCAGCAGCTGGTCGACGGCCTACGATGAGCAGTTCTTC. Protein: CASSWSTAYDEQFF. Complete variable domain (other parts from reference TRBV7-2 and TRBJ2-1): GAGVSQSPSNKVTEKGKDVELRCDPISGHTALYWYRQSLGQGLEFLIYFQGNSAPDKSGLPSDRFSAERTGGSVSTLTIQRTQQEDSAVYLCASSWSTAYDEQFFGPGTRLTVL.